The clone carrying this TCR beta chain turned up a few times. TCRdb reprocessed the RT-PCR reads with MiXCR, giving one entry per CDR3 protein. The sample holds more than 150,000 distinct CDR3 sequences, about 24% seen once. These data come from a study of patients and donors after allogeneic stem cell transplantation. After removal of 3 bases from V and 6 bases from J, the junction contained 8 bases not matched to a gene. Looked up from germline, CDR1 is SGHTA and CDR2 is FQGNSA. This CDR3 region has 15 residues. Sequencing used blood, either unsorted or a sorted T cell fraction (not recorded which). The V gene is TRBV7-2, the J gene TRBJ2-1; 7 nucleotides agree with TRBD2. The source of this sequence is a human donor who was either an allogeneic HSCT recipient or a stem cell or donor lymphocyte infusion donor (not recorded which). It is not recorded whose cells these are; they may come from a transplant donor. The CDR3 DNA reads TGTGCCAGCAGCTTCGGGCGCGGGAGATTCAATGAGCAGTTCTTC. Residues: CASSFGRGRFNEQFF.